The 29 T cell receptor beta chains reported below all come from one sample, sequenced in a study of beta chain features in type 1 diabetes. Study-level results: Among patients with Type 1 diabetes, TCRB CDR3s were moderately but significantly shorter in every one of the four CD4+ subsets.

Expressed TCRB transcripts were sequenced after all isolated RNA was converted to cDNA. Assay: immunoSEQ multiplex PCR; the TCRdb copy retains only in-frame clones and omits some. The top ten clones hold around 0.12% of a sample with 600,000 or so clones, 9.5% to 15% of them seen once. Antigens of these TCRs are unknown. Sequenced material: naive CD4+ T cells from blood. These receptors originate from a man aged 30 to 39 with type 1 diabetes.

There are many counts of this clone. The CDR3 does not end in the conserved phenylalanine or tryptophan, so this is likely a read error. No DNA is shown, since the ends of the CDR3 on it are uncertain; the CDR3 is the one TCRdb lists. This chain links TRBV23-1 with TRBJ1-1. TRBV23-1 is an ORF, and what it does is uncertain. The CDR3 contains 9 residues when both ends are counted. CDR3 residues: CASSQCGGE.

This clone was seen a few times. Other DNA sequences from this sample encode an identical CDR3 as well. The chain combines TRBV5-1 with TRBJ1-2; 7 bases agree with TRBD1. This CDR3 is 12 amino acids long. The germline V gene encodes CDR1 SGHRS and CDR2 YFSETQ. J gave up 6 bases and V 3 bases, and 2 bases lay outside the gene matches. For the CDR3, the DNA is TGCGCCAGCAGCTCTACAGGGGATGGCTACACCTTC. Protein product: CASSSTGDGYTF. Combining the CDR3 with reference TRBV5-1 and TRBJ1-2 gives the whole variable domain KAGVTQTPRYLIKTRGQQVTLSCSPISGHRSVSWYQQTPGQGLQFLFEYFSETQRNKGNFPGRFSGRQFSNSRSEMNVSTLELGDSALYLCASSSTGDGYTFGSGTRLTVV.

The chain joins TRBV18 to TRBJ2-7; D gene unclear. This CDR3 is 17 amino acids long. Between the trimmed V and J ends, which lost 3 bases and 0 bases, there was a span of 18 bases. Germline V gene data show CDR1 as KGHSH and CDR2 as LQKENI. This CDR3 is CASSPPRAGSISYEQYF. The CDR3 bases are TGTGCCAGCTCACCCCCGCGAGCCGGCTCCATCTCCTACGAGCAGTACTTC.

Only a few counts were recorded for this clone. The gene calls are TRBV5-6 and TRBJ1-3; D uncertain. The CDR3 length is 13 residues. V lost 4 bases and J 4 bases, leaving 9 bases between the germline ends. CDR1 SGHDT and CDR2 YYEEEE come from the germline V gene. As DNA, the CDR3 is TGTGCCAGCAGCCCCTTAGAAGGAAACACCATATATTTT. It translates to CASSPLEGNTIYF. Full variable domain (rest looked up from reference TRBV5-6 and TRBJ1-3): DAGVTQSPTHLIKTRGQQVTLRCSPKSGHDTVSWYQQALGQGPQFIFQYYEEEERQRGNFPDRFSGHQFPNYSSELNVNALLLGDSALYLCASSPLEGNTIYFGEGSWLTVV.

The rearrangement joins TRBV4-1 to TRBJ2-5; D is perhaps TRBD2 (5 bases). The CDR3 spans 13 residues. V lost 4 bases and J lost 5, with 11 bases in between. Germline CDR1 and CDR2: MGHRA and YSYEKL. In nucleotides, the CDR3 is TGCGCCAGCAGCCTGGCGGGTGCGGAGACCCAGTACTTC. Residues: CASSLAGAETQYF.

The chain recombines TRBV7-9 with TRBJ1-5; D is unclear. Germline assignment: CDR1 SEHNR and CDR2 FQNEAQ (reference sequence). CDR3 length: 13 amino acids. Trimming removed 5 bases at V and 4 bases at J, with 9 bases between. CDR3 in amino acids: CASSPMQNQPQHF. The CDR3 DNA reads TGTGCCAGCAGCCCGATGCAGAATCAGCCCCAGCATTTT.

This sequence joins TRBV19 and TRBJ2-2; TRBD1 aligns across 7 bases. With V trimmed by 8 bases and J by 1 base, 1 base remained unmatched. Germline V gene lookup returns CDR1 LNHDA and CDR2 SQIVND (reference sequence). This CDR3 is built from 13 residues. The CDR3 DNA is TGTGCCAGTGCAGGGGGGAACACCGGGGAGCTGTTTTTT. Protein product: CASAGGNTGELFF.

The chain employs TRBV5-1 and TRBJ2-2, with unresolved D. Germline CDR1 and CDR2: SGHRS and YFSETQ. The V gene lost 0 bases and the J gene lost 3 bases, with 6 bases spanning the gap. The CDR3 runs to 14 residues. The CDR3 loop is CASSLAADTGELFF. CDR3 nucleotides: TGCGCCAGCAGCTTGGCCGCGGACACCGGGGAGCTGTTTTTT. Looking up the rest from reference TRBV5-1 and TRBJ2-2 gives the full variable domain: KAGVTQTPRYLIKTRGQQVTLSCSPISGHRSVSWYQQTPGQGLQFLFEYFSETQRNKGNFPGRFSGRQFSNSRSEMNVSTLELGDSALYLCASSLAADTGELFFGEGSRLTVL.

The chain couples TRBV30 to TRBJ2-2, with D possibly TRBD1 on 5 matching bases. Trimming took off 1 base at V and 3 bases at J, with 9 bases between the two ends. Germline V lookup: CDR1 GTSNPN, CDR2 SVGIG (reference sequence). This CDR3 is 14 amino acids long. CDR3 nucleotide sequence: TGTGCCTGGAGTGGAGGACATTACACCGGGGAGCTGTTTTTT. Amino acid sequence: CAWSGGHYTGELFF.

This chain joins TRBV19 and TRBJ2-2; D gene unclear. Germline V gene sequence: CDR1 LNHDA, CDR2 SQIVND (reference sequence). V gave up 7 bases and J gave up 9 bases, with 15 bases separating them. The CDR3 has 13 amino acids. CDR3 in DNA: TGTGCCAGTAAACCTCTGCAAACCCGGGAGCTGTTTTTT. The encoded protein is CASKPLQTRELFF.

The chain couples TRBV18 to TRBJ1-6, with D possibly matching TRBD1 (6 bases). The CDR3 is 15 amino acids. Per germline, CDR1 KGHSH and CDR2 LQKENI. V was clipped by 6 bases and J by 7 bases, with 16 bases between them. The CDR3 protein is CASSSTGQGNSPLHF. CDR3 DNA sequence: TGTGCCAGCTCGTCAACCGGGCAGGGGAATTCACCCCTCCACTTT.

The sample holds a few counts of this clone. The chain links TRBV5-1 to TRBJ2-1; no clear D. Germline CDR1 SGHRS, CDR2 YFSETQ. This CDR3 has 13 residues. Deletions cut 0 bases from V and 8 bases from J, with 9 bases between. Here the CDR3 reads CASSLAGGHEQFF. The CDR3 nucleotides read TGCGCCAGCAGCTTGGCCGGTGGACATGAGCAGTTCTTC.

This clone was observed a few times. The V and J genes are TRBV4-3 and TRBJ2-6; no definite D call. CDR1 and CDR2 (germline): LGHNA, YSLEER. The CDR3 runs to 17 residues. Trimming took off 0 bases at V and 0 bases at J, with 9 bases between the two ends. CDR3: CASSQDLRSSGANVLTF. The DNA for the CDR3 is TGCGCCAGCAGCCAAGATTTACGGAGCTCTGGGGCCAACGTCCTGACTTTC.

On this clone: Other DNA sequences in this specimen translate into the identical CDR3. The chain recombines TRBV7-6 with TRBJ2-5, with a weak D call TRBD1 (6 bases). The CDR3 is made up of 13 amino acids. The ends were cut back, 5 bases at V and 3 bases at J, with 10 bases in the middle. Germline CDR1 reads SGHVS; CDR2 reads FNYEAQ. CDR3 nucleotides: TGTGCCAGCAGCCCGGGACAAAAAGAGACCCAGTACTTC. Protein: CASSPGQKETQYF.

This chain uses TRBV9 with TRBJ2-3, with D perhaps TRBD1 or TRBD2 (5 bases each). Per the germline V gene, CDR1 is SGDLS and CDR2 is YYNGEE. V was cut by 7 bases and J by 5 bases, with 14 bases left in between. The CDR3 runs to 13 residues. CDR3 nucleotides: TGTGCCAGCGAGGGGCGTGGGAGAGATACGCAGTATTTT. This sequence encodes CASEGRGRDTQYF.

This clone showed up just a few times. The V and J genes are TRBV9 and TRBJ2-7; 10 bases are a match to TRBD2. This CDR3 spans 14 amino acids. The germline V gene has CDR1 SGDLS and CDR2 YYNGEE. Trimming took 0 bases from V and 7 from J; bases not matched to a gene: 4. CDR3 DNA: TGTGCCAGCAGCGTAGTGAGTAGCGGGGGGGAGCAGTACTTC. Protein product: CASSVVSSGGEQYF.

This clone was seen only a few times. V and J are TRBV7-2 and TRBJ1-4; D uncertain. Germline loops: CDR1 SGHTA, CDR2 FQGNSA. V was trimmed by 7 bases and J by 5 bases, leaving 17 bases between them. CDR3 length: 15 residues. CDR3: CASTQSGTGNEKLFF. CDR3 DNA: TGTGCCAGCACCCAGTCGGGAACCGGGAATGAAAAACTGTTTTTT.

This clone was seen only a few times. The chain carries TRBV7-2 and TRBJ2-1, with D perhaps TRBD1 or TRBD2 (6 bases each). Trimming took off 4 bases at V and 4 bases at J, with 14 bases between the two ends. The CDR3 consists of 15 residues. In germline, CDR1 is SGHTA, CDR2 FQGNSA. The CDR3 DNA is TGTGCCAGCAGCTGGAGGAGGGGGTCATACAATGAGCAGTTCTTC. The encoded protein is CASSWRRGSYNEQFF.

The chain uses TRBV18 and TRBJ1-2, with 9 bases that match TRBD1. Germline values: CDR1 KGHSH, CDR2 LQKENI. The J segment lost 9 bases and the V segment lost 2 bases, leaving 10 bases of the junction unmatched. The CDR3 sequence is 15 residues long. For the CDR3, the DNA is TGTGCCAGCTCACCAGCGAGGACAGGGGATGAAAGCTACACCTTC. This encodes CASSPARTGDESYTF.

This clone showed up just a few times. This chain joins TRBV28 and TRBJ1-6; unclear D gene. The CDR3 consists of 15 residues. Germline-derived CDR1 and CDR2 are MDHEN and SYDVKM. V was cut by 3 bases and J by 2 bases, with 8 bases left in between. The CDR3 region is CASSFSSPYNSPLHF. For the CDR3, the DNA is TGTGCCAGCAGTTTCTCGAGCCCCTATAATTCACCCCTCCACTTT.

This clone was found a few times. The chain employs TRBV9 and TRBJ2-7; perhaps TRBD1 as D (6 bases). The V end lost 0 bases, the J end lost 0 bases, and 16 bases lay between the germline ends. The length of the CDR3 is 17 residues. Germline V gene data show CDR1 as SGDLS and CDR2 as YYNGEE. CDR3 sequence: CASSVGTLGQSSYEQYF. The DNA of the CDR3 is TGTGCCAGCAGCGTAGGAACCCTTGGACAGAGCTCCTACGAGCAGTACTTC. Looking up the rest from reference TRBV9 and TRBJ2-7 gives the full variable domain: DSGVTQTPKHLITATGQRVTLRCSPRSGDLSVYWYQQSLDQGLQFLIQYYNGEERAKGNILERFSAQQFPDLHSELNLSSLELGDSALYFCASSVGTLGQSSYEQYFGPGTRLTVT.

The chain uses TRBV5-6 and TRBJ2-1; a weak D match, TRBD2 (5 bases). V gave up 2 bases and J gave up 8 bases, with 14 bases separating them. Germline V gene data show CDR1 as SGHDT and CDR2 as YYEEEE. This CDR3 contains 14 residues. The CDR3 nucleotides read TGTGCCAGCAGCTTTCGGGCTAGCAGCTATGAGCAGTTCTTC. Translated, it gives CASSFRASSYEQFF. Based on the CDR3 plus reference TRBV5-6 and TRBJ2-1, the full variable domain is DAGVTQSPTHLIKTRGQQVTLRCSPKSGHDTVSWYQQALGQGPQFIFQYYEEEERQRGNFPDRFSGHQFPNYSSELNVNALLLGDSALYLCASSFRASSYEQFFGPGTRLTVL.

The genes are TRBV5-4 and TRBJ1-2; TRBD1 matches at 8 bases. The CDR3 spans 16 residues. Per the germline V gene, CDR1 is SGHNT and CDR2 is YYREEE (reference sequence). The J segment lost 5 bases and the V segment lost 4 bases, leaving 13 bases of the junction unmatched. The CDR3 is CASSPEQGGLGYGYTF. CDR3 sequence (DNA): TGTGCCAGCAGCCCTGAACAGGGGGGGCTTGGATATGGCTACACCTTC.

This clone has a handful of counts. The CDR3 here is CASSLHRGTEAFF. In DNA form, the CDR3 reads TGTGCCAGCAGCTTACATCGGGGGACTGAAGCTTTCTTT. The chain joins TRBV11-1 to TRBJ1-1; a possible D gene is TRBD1 (5 bases). The CDR3 extends over 13 amino acids. Per the germline V gene, CDR1 is SGHAT and CDR2 is FQDESV (reference sequence). Trimming took 2 bases from V and 5 from J, leaving 9 bases between them. Combining the CDR3 with reference TRBV11-1 and TRBJ1-1 gives the whole variable domain EAEVAQSPRYKITEKSQAVAFWCDPISGHATLYWYRQILGQGPELLVQFQDESVVDDSQLPKDRFSAERLKGVDSTLKIQPAELGDSAMYLCASSLHRGTEAFFGQGTRLTVV.

This clone has more than one count but fewer than ten. The chain is built from TRBV4-3 and TRBJ2-3, with 12 nucleotides matching TRBD2. V shed 0 bases and J 4 bases; nucleotides not matched to a gene: 5. The CDR3 runs to 17 residues. The V gene's germline CDR1 is LGHNA and CDR2 YSLEER. The CDR3 nucleotides read TGCGCCAGCAGCCAAGATTATCTAGCGGGGGGGCCAGATACGCAGTATTTT. Its translation: CASSQDYLAGGPDTQYF.

This clone was counted only a few times. This chain connects TRBV2 to TRBJ2-7; 7 positions match TRBD1. The CDR3 consists of 14 residues. Per germline, CDR1 SNHLY and CDR2 FYNNEI. Trimming at V came to 6 bases and at J to 5 bases, leaving 10 bases not matched to a gene. CDR3 bases: TGTGCCAGCAGAGACCTGACAGGGTATCACGAGCAGTACTTC. It specifies CASRDLTGYHEQYF.

The J gene is TRBJ2-1, the V gene TRBV2, with 8 positions matching TRBD2. CDR1 and CDR2 (germline): SNHLY, FYNNEI. This CDR3 spans 15 amino acids. The V and J ends lost 4 bases and 5 bases, in that order; junction bases with no gene match: 7. This CDR3 reads CASSAEAGVDNEQFF. In nucleotides, the CDR3 is TGTGCCAGCAGTGCTGAAGCGGGGGTCGACAATGAGCAGTTCTTC.

CDR3 residues: CASSPMGEGETQYF. The CDR3 DNA is TGCGCCAGCAGCCCCATGGGGGAAGGGGAGACCCAGTACTTC. This sequence joins TRBV5-1 and TRBJ2-5; D is tentatively TRBD1 or TRBD2 (5 bases each). The V gene's germline CDR1 is SGHRS and CDR2 YFSETQ. Trimming pared 4 bases from V and 5 bases from J, leaving 15 bases between. This CDR3 region has 14 residues. Full variable domain (rest looked up from reference TRBV5-1 and TRBJ2-5): KAGVTQTPRYLIKTRGQQVTLSCSPISGHRSVSWYQQTPGQGLQFLFEYFSETQRNKGNFPGRFSGRQFSNSRSEMNVSTLELGDSALYLCASSPMGEGETQYFGPGTRLLVL.

This clone was picked up a small number of times. The chain links TRBV10-3 to TRBJ2-1; 8 bases are shared with TRBD2. Germline values: CDR1 ENHRY, CDR2 SYGVKD. This CDR3 has 15 amino acids. Trimming removed 6 bases from V and 0 bases from J; junction bases left unmatched: 4. CDR3 amino acids: CAISLAGNSYNEQFF. CDR3 DNA sequence: TGTGCCATCAGCTTAGCGGGGAACTCCTACAATGAGCAGTTCTTC.